These T cell receptor beta chains were read from a single sample in a study of T cells in Graves' hyperthyroidism and ophthalmopathy. Each CDR3 protein is one row after TCRdb ran MiXCR on the multiplex PCR reads. The sample records 300,000 to 450,000 distinct CDR3 sequences, about 17% being singletons. Sequencing was performed on blood. These receptors were collected from a woman aged 25 to 39 with Graves' hyperthyroidism that later progressed to Graves' ophthalmopathy. Both conserved end residues are part of each CDR3. The D gene is left open where the match is weak. A row's size may be missing; if present it is once, few, many or a size class.

D,length,size,V,J,CDR3,DNA
-,16,-,TRBV5-1,TRBJ1-1,CASRAGKLLENTEAFF,TGCGCCAGCAGGGCAGGGAAGTTATTGGAGAACACTGAAGCTTTCTTT
TRBD1,14,many,TRBV27,TRBJ2-2,CASSLGTATGELFF,TGTGCCAGCAGTCTTGGGACAGCAACCGGGGAGCTGTTTTTT
TRBD1,16,many,TRBV10-3,TRBJ2-2,CAIRVGQGARTGELFF,TGTGCCATCAGGGTGGGACAGGGGGCGCGAACCGGGGAGCTGTTTTTT
-,13,many,TRBV20-1,TRBJ1-2,CSATRGRGYGYTF,TGCAGTGCCACGCGGGGCAGGGGCTATGGCTACACCTTC
TRBD1,14,-,TRBV11-2,TRBJ1-2,CASSFIDREYGYTF,TGTGCCAGCAGCTTTATCGACAGGGAGTATGGCTACACCTTC
-,15,few,TRBV4-1,TRBJ2-5,CASSQDRVPQETQYF,TGCGCCAGCAGCCAAGACAGGGTCCCCCAAGAGACCCAGTACTTC
-,12,-,TRBV6-7,TRBJ1-4,CASSYSSAKLFF,TGTGCCAGCAGTTACTCGTCCGCAAAACTGTTTTTT
-,15,-,TRBV25-1,TRBJ1-6,CASSERGGQDSPLHF,TGTGCCAGCAGTGAGCGAGGGGGGCAGGATTCACCCCTCCACTTT
-,16,-,TRBV28,TRBJ1-3,CATDSRTATFGNTIYF,TGTGCCACCGACAGTCGGACGGCGACGTTTGGAAACACCATATATTTT
-,14,-,TRBV30,TRBJ2-3,CAWREGGDTDTQYF,TGTGCCTGGAGGGAGGGGGGGGACACAGATACGCAGTATTTT
TRBD2,15,many,TRBV7-2,TRBJ2-5,CASSLGGGPQETQYF,TGTGCCAGCAGCTTGGGGGGAGGGCCACAAGAGACCCAGTACTTC
TRBD1,15,many,TRBV20-1,TRBJ1-4,CSARPPGQNNEKLFF,TGCAGTGCTAGACCCCCGGGACAGAATAATGAAAAACTGTTTTTT
TRBD1,15,few,TRBV3-1,TRBJ2-3,CASSQTGTGGVTQYF,TGTGCCAGCAGCCAGACCGGGACAGGGGGTGTTACGCAGTATTTT
TRBD1,16,many,TRBV3-1,TRBJ2-7,CASSRRGTGANHEQYF,TGTGCCAGCAGCCGGAGGGGGACAGGGGCTAACCACGAGCAGTACTTC
-,15,many,TRBV27,TRBJ2-7,CASSLRGVETYEQYF,TGTGCCAGCAGTTTAAGAGGGGTTGAAACCTACGAGCAGTACTTC
-,13,many,TRBV27,TRBJ2-7,CASSLSRTREQYF,TGTGCCAGCAGTTTATCTAGGACTCGCGAGCAGTACTTC
TRBD1,13,many,TRBV20-1,TRBJ1-2,CSARTGKDYGYTF,TGCAGTGCTAGGACAGGGAAAGACTATGGCTACACCTTC
-,14,-,TRBV2,TRBJ1-1,CASSYRAMNTEAFF,TGTGCCAGCAGTTACAGGGCCATGAACACTGAAGCTTTCTTT
TRBD1,19,many,TRBV20-1,TRBJ1-2,CSARRNDGPTGGDIYGYTF,TGCAGTGCTAGACGCAACGATGGGCCTACAGGGGGGGACATATATGGCTACACCTTC
-,14,-,TRBV10-2,TRBJ1-1,CASSPGPDIAEAFF,TGCGCCAGCAGCCCGGGCCCCGACATTGCTGAAGCTTTCTTT
-,14,-,TRBV11-3,TRBJ2-5,CASSSPGGEETQYF,TGTGCCAGCAGCAGTCCTGGCGGAGAGGAGACCCAGTACTTC
-,13,-,TRBV30,TRBJ1-5,CAWSQDSNQPQHF,TGTGCCTGGAGTCAGGATAGCAATCAGCCCCAGCATTTT
-,13,many,TRBV5-1,TRBJ2-3,CASSSLTRLIQYF,TGCGCCAGCAGCTCCCTGACCCGGCTCATTCAGTATTTT
-,14,-,TRBV6-1,TRBJ2-7,CASRAAALTYEQYF,TGTGCCAGCAGAGCGGCCGCGCTTACCTACGAGCAGTACTTC
-,15,many,TRBV7-9,TRBJ1-1,CASLLSGDMNTEAFF,TGTGCCAGCCTCCTCTCGGGGGACATGAACACTGAAGCTTTCTTT
TRBD1,15,many,TRBV15,TRBJ1-2,CATSRERQGSYGYTF,TGTGCCACCAGCAGAGAGAGACAGGGAAGCTATGGCTACACCTTC
-,11,many,TRBV30,TRBJ1-1,CAWRYDTEAFF,TGTGCCTGGAGATATGACACTGAAGCTTTCTTT
-,15,many,TRBV2,TRBJ2-3,CASRLGRVGADTQYF,TGTGCCAGCAGACTGGGACGCGTAGGCGCGGATACGCAGTATTTT
-,15,-,TRBV4-2,TRBJ2-1,CASSQELTAYNEQFF,TGTGCCAGCAGCCAAGAATTGACGGCCTACAATGAGCAGTTCTTC
-,14,-,TRBV6-1,TRBJ2-3,CASRRELSTDTQYF,TGTGCCAGCAGGAGAGAACTGAGCACAGATACGCAGTATTTT
TRBD1,14,few,TRBV19,TRBJ2-4,CASSAWDRENIQYF,TGTGCCAGTAGTGCCTGGGACAGAGAAAACATTCAGTACTTC
-,15,-,TRBV29-1,TRBJ2-5,CSVEYLEGVRETQYF,TGCAGCGTTGAATACTTGGAGGGGGTCCGAGAGACCCAGTACTTC
-,15,few,TRBV7-9,TRBJ1-2,CASSPGTVVWGGYTF,TGTGCCAGCAGCCCCGGGACGGTGGTGTGGGGTGGCTACACCTTC
TRBD1,15,-,TRBV28,TRBJ1-1,CAGSFTQGWTTEAFF,TGTGCCGGCAGTTTTACACAGGGGTGGACCACTGAAGCTTTCTTT
-,15,-,TRBV19,TRBJ1-1,CASSLSRSGNTEAFF,TGTGCCAGTAGTCTTTCCCGGAGCGGGAACACTGAAGCTTTCTTT
-,14,many,TRBV24-1,TRBJ2-7,CATSDKSGPGEQYF,TGTGCCACCAGTGATAAATCGGGGCCCGGGGAGCAGTACTTC
TRBD2,15,-,TRBV20-1,TRBJ2-1,CSALSASGRAGEQFF,TGCAGTGCCCTCTCGGCCAGCGGGAGGGCGGGGGAGCAGTTCTTC
-,17,many,TRBV11-2,TRBJ1-2,CASSVLQLDRAREGYTF,TGTGCCAGCAGCGTCCTCCAACTGGACAGAGCTCGGGAAGGCTACACCTTC
-,15,many,TRBV10-3,TRBJ1-4,CAISDPEFRREKLFF,TGTGCCATCAGTGATCCGGAGTTTAGACGAGAAAAACTGTTTTTT
TRBD1,16,few,TRBV14,TRBJ1-2,CASSQDRGTGGKGYTF,TGTGCCAGCAGCCAAGATCGAGGGACAGGGGGCAAAGGCTACACCTTC
-,15,many,TRBV5-1,TRBJ1-2,CASSLELAPNYGYTF,TGCGCCAGCAGCTTGGAACTCGCACCTAACTATGGCTACACCTTC
-,15,-,TRBV20-1,TRBJ1-6,CSARDRGLYNSPLHF,TGCAGTGCTAGAGATCGGGGGCTGTATAATTCACCCCTCCACTTT
-,16,-,TRBV2,TRBJ1-5,CASSEVRALSNQPQHF,TGTGCCAGCAGTGAAGTCAGAGCACTCTCCAATCAGCCCCAGCATTTT
TRBD1,12,many,TRBV5-1,TRBJ1-2,CASGGQGGGYTF,TGCGCCAGCGGAGGACAGGGCGGCGGCTACACCTTC
-,13,many,TRBV11-2,TRBJ1-6,CASSLVGGAPLHF,TGTGCCAGCAGCTTAGTTGGAGGGGCCCCCCTCCACTTT